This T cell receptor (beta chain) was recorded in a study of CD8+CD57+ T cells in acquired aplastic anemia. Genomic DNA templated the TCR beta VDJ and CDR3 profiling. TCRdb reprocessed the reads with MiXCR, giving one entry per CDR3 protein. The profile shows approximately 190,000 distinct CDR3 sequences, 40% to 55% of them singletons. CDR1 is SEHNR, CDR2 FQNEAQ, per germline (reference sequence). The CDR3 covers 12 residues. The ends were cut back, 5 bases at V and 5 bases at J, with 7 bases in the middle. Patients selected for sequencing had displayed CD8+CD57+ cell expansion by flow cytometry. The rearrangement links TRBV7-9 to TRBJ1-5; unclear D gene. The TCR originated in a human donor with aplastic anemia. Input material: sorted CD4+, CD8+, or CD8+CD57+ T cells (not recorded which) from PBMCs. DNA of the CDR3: TGTGCCAGCAGCCTCAATTATCAGCCCCAGCATTTT. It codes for CASSLNYQPQHF.